The 22 T cell receptor beta chains listed next were all sequenced from one sample in a study of blood T cells in healthy people across ages (dated by TCRdb to between 2014 and 2017). The method was 5' RACE. The sequencer listed for this sample is Illumina HiSeq 2500. The second PCR ran for about 6 to 12 cycles and used a J-beta primer mix along with a sample-barcoded 5' primer. TCRdb took the public reads, trimmed them with fastp at Q25, ran MiXCR for clone calling and kept in-frame beta chains. Each record represents a unique CDR3 protein, reported with the most common genes and DNA among its rows. This sample gives 1.5 million or so distinct CDR3 sequences in total; about 43% of them show up just once. 7.9% of the sample comes from the top ten. Material: blood. The receptor set was obtained from a woman aged 18-29 years in good health.

The chain couples TRBV4-1 to TRBJ2-5; D possibly corresponds to TRBD1 (6 bases). This CDR3 region has 15 residues. Trimming pared 6 bases from V and 5 bases from J, leaving 19 bases between. The germline CDR1 and CDR2 sequences are MGHRA and YSYEKL. The CDR3 bases are TGCGCCAGCAGGGCCCAGGACAGTTCCGGGGAGACCCAGTACTTC. Its protein product is CASRAQDSSGETQYF.

Worth noting for this clonotype: The junction departs from germline at one end; a sequencing error may be responsible. The CDR3 DNA reads as TGTGCCAGCGGTTTCGCGAGGACTAGCGGAGGGGGAAAGACCCAGTACTTC. This gives the protein CASGFARTSGGGKTQYF. The chain carries TRBV12-3 or TRBV12-4 and TRBJ2-5; the match to TRBD2 covers 10 bases. The CDR3 has 17 amino acids.

The genes are TRBV6-6 and TRBJ1-5, with TRBD1 matching 7 bases. The CDR3 sequence is 15 residues long. J lost 2 bases, V lost 2 bases, and 3 bases had no gene match. Per the germline V gene, CDR1 is MNHNY and CDR2 is SVGAGI (reference sequence). This CDR3 is CASSYGDSRNQPQHF. In DNA form, the CDR3 reads TGTGCCAGCAGTTACGGGGACAGTCGCAATCAGCCCCAGCATTTT.

The chain combines TRBV12-3 or TRBV12-4 with TRBJ2-1, with D possibly being TRBD2 (5 bases). Trimming left V 8 bases short and J 3 bases short, with 17 bases between. The CDR3 extends over 15 amino acids. The chain's CDR3 is CASGSSGGYYNEQFF. The CDR3 DNA reads as TGTGCCAGCGGCTCCAGCGGCGGCTACTACAATGAGCAGTTCTTC.

V and J are TRBV30 and TRBJ1-6; D is uncertain. Trimming left V 5 bases short and J 7 bases short, with 15 bases between. The CDR3 runs to 14 residues. Germline-derived CDR1 and CDR2 are GTSNPN and SVGIG (reference sequence). CDR3 coding DNA: TGTGCCTGGGATAGGACGGGAAAGAATTCACCCCTCCACTTT. Translating it yields CAWDRTGKNSPLHF. Together with reference TRBV30 and TRBJ1-6, the CDR3 gives the full variable domain: SQTIHQWPATLVQPVGSPLSLECTVEGTSNPNLYWYRQAAGRGLQLLFYSVGIGQISSEVPQNLSASRPQDRQFILSSKKLLLSDSGFYLCAWDRTGKNSPLHFGNGTRLTVT.

The chain joins TRBV3-1 to TRBJ1-2; TRBD1 matches 9 bases. The V gene end was trimmed by 4 bases and the J gene end by 4 bases; junction bases not matched to a gene: 4. The CDR3 is 14 amino acids. Germline-derived CDR1 and CDR2 are LGHDT and YNNKEL (reference sequence). The CDR3 nucleotides read TGTGCCAGCAGCCTCCAGACAGGGGGCTATGGCTACACCTTC. Translation: CASSLQTGGYGYTF.

For this clonotype: The conserved final phenylalanine or tryptophan is absent from the CDR3, which likely points to a read error. The rearrangement links TRBV5-1 to TRBJ1-2; tentative D call: TRBD1 (5 bases). The CDR3 consists of 14 residues. In germline, CDR1 is SGHRS, CDR2 YFSETQ. The V end was cut by 4 bases, the J end by 2 bases, with 12 bases between. CDR3 sequence (DNA): TGCGCCAGCAGCCTGACGGACACGAACTATGGCTACACCCTC. Translation: CASSLTDTNYGYTL.

This clonotype was observed a few times. The V gene is TRBV20-1, the J gene TRBJ2-1, with TRBD1 identical over 7 bases. This CDR3 has 11 residues. Germline V gene lookup returns CDR1 DFQATT and CDR2 SNEGSKA (reference sequence). The J segment lost 8 bases and the V segment lost 7 bases, leaving 5 bases of the junction unmatched. The CDR3 region is CSGNRGDEQFF. The CDR3 bases are TGCAGTGGAAACAGGGGAGATGAGCAGTTCTTC.

The chain couples TRBV7-2 to TRBJ2-1; D is uncertain. This CDR3 is 13 amino acids long. Trimming stripped 8 bases from V and 6 bases from J, with 14 bases between. The germline CDR1 and CDR2 sequences are SGHTA and FQGNSA. The CDR3 here is CASRLGAPNEQFF. The CDR3 DNA sequence: TGTGCCAGCCGCCTAGGAGCCCCCAATGAGCAGTTCTTC.

This sequence joins TRBV21-1 and TRBJ2-5; the D call TRBD1 from the table was never checked on the DNA. TRBV21-1 is a listed pseudogene. The CDR3 consists of 15 residues. The CDR3 nucleotides read TGTGCCAGCAGCAAAGAAGGCGGGGGACGGGAGACCCAGTACTTC. Protein: CASSKEGGGRETQYF.

This chain links TRBV2 with TRBJ2-3; TRBD2 matches at 7 bases. Looked up from germline, CDR1 is SNHLY and CDR2 is FYNNEI. The J segment lost 4 bases and the V segment lost 2 bases, leaving 6 bases of the junction unmatched. This CDR3 is built from 15 residues. The CDR3 region has the DNA TGTGCCAGCAGTGAATTAAGCGGGAAGTCAGATACGCAGTATTTT. Amino acids: CASSELSGKSDTQYF. Looking up the rest from reference TRBV2 and TRBJ2-3 gives the full variable domain: EPEVTQTPSHQVTQMGQEVILRCVPISNHLYFYWYRQILGQKVEFLVSFYNNEISEKSEIFDDQFSVERPDGSNFTLKIRSTKLEDSAMYFCASSELSGKSDTQYFGPGTRLTVL.

The chain joins TRBV20-1 to TRBJ2-7, with TRBD2 matching over 7 bases. J was trimmed by 5 bases and V by 6 bases; bases with no gene match: 13. The length of the CDR3 is 14 residues. Germline V lookup: CDR1 DFQATT, CDR2 SNEGSKA (reference sequence). The CDR3 here is CSARALGRDNEQYF. In DNA, the CDR3 is TGCAGTGCCCGAGCCTTGGGGAGGGATAACGAGCAGTACTTC.

V is TRBV20-1 and J is TRBJ2-3; perhaps TRBD2 as D (6 bases). The length of the CDR3 is 16 residues. Between the trimmed V and J ends, which lost 0 bases and 0 bases, there was a span of 13 bases. Germline-derived CDR1 and CDR2 are DFQATT and SNEGSKA (reference sequence). CDR3 bases: TGCAGTGCTAGAGATTGGAGGGGCGGGAGCACAGATACGCAGTATTTT. Encoded protein: CSARDWRGGSTDTQYF.

The rearrangement joins TRBV28 to TRBJ2-1, with 8 bases identical to TRBD2. V was clipped by 5 bases and J by 0 bases; unmatched bases: 24. There are 22 residues in the CDR3. Germline V lookup: CDR1 MDHEN, CDR2 SYDVKM. The CDR3 sequence: CASSRDTSGLIPYQSSYNEQFF. In DNA form, the CDR3 reads TGTGCCAGCAGTCGCGACACTAGCGGACTCATTCCTTACCAGAGCTCCTACAATGAGCAGTTCTTC.

The chain combines TRBV5-1 with TRBJ2-1; 10 positions agree with TRBD2. The CDR3 has 13 residues. With 4 bases clipped from V and 8 bases from J, the junction kept 3 bases outside the gene matches. The germline V gene has CDR1 SGHRS and CDR2 YFSETQ. The CDR3 coding sequence is TGCGCCAGCAGCGCTAGCGGGGGCCATGAGCAGTTCTTC. This encodes CASSASGGHEQFF.

This clonotype was seen a handful of times. The J gene is TRBJ2-5, the V gene TRBV7-9, with TRBD1 matching 8 bases. The DNA matches TRBJ2-7 better at its end, which makes the J call doubtful. This CDR3 has 16 residues. In germline, CDR1 is SEHNR, CDR2 FQNEAQ (reference sequence). The CDR3 DNA is TGTGCCAGCAGCCACTCCATGGACAGGGAAGGCTACGAGCAGTACTTC. It is translated as CASSHSMDREGYEQYF.

This clonotype occurred a few times. The genes are TRBV5-1 and TRBJ2-7, with TRBD1 identical over 8 bases. Per the germline V gene, CDR1 is SGHRS and CDR2 is YFSETQ. Germline trimming cut 3 bases from V and 5 bases from J; bases unmatched to any gene: 10. The CDR3 runs to 15 residues. CDR3 in amino acids: CASSSGTGPADEQYF. Written as DNA, the CDR3 is TGCGCCAGCAGCTCGGGGACAGGCCCCGCGGACGAGCAGTACTTC.

V usage is TRBV6-1 and J usage is TRBJ1-5, with 7 bases fitting TRBD1. The CDR3 is 14 amino acids. Germline V gene lookup returns CDR1 MNHNS and CDR2 SASEGT. V shed 3 bases, J shed 4 bases, and the junction held 3 bases outside the gene matches. CDR3 residues: CASSESRGNQPQHF. The CDR3 DNA reads TGTGCCAGCAGTGAGAGCAGGGGGAATCAGCCCCAGCATTTT.

This chain uses TRBV20-1 with TRBJ2-7, with TRBD1 identical over 7 bases. This CDR3 has 16 amino acids. The J segment lost 5 bases and the V segment lost 3 bases, leaving 16 bases of the junction unmatched. Germline V gene lookup returns CDR1 DFQATT and CDR2 SNEGSKA (reference sequence). The CDR3 DNA sequence: TGCAGTGCTAGTGGGGCGACCCAGGGGGTTATCGACGAGCAGTACTTC. Its translation is CSASGATQGVIDEQYF.

The CDR3 loop reads CSARGSWGRDSYNSPLHF. For the CDR3, the DNA is TGCAGTGCTAGAGGTTCATGGGGCAGGGACTCCTATAATTCACCCCTCCACTTT. The chain carries TRBV20-1 and TRBJ1-6; D might be TRBD1 (5 bases). V lost 1 base, J lost 0 bases, and 16 bases lay in between. CDR3 size: 18 residues. Germline V gene sequence: CDR1 DFQATT, CDR2 SNEGSKA (reference sequence).

The CDR3 DNA reads TGTGCCACGCAAGGCCCCTACGAGCAGTACTTC. Protein product: CATQGPYEQYF. V gene TRBV7-9 combines with J gene TRBJ2-5; D ambiguous. The J call may be wrong; the DNA end is better matched by TRBJ2-7. The CDR3 totals 11 residues. Germline CDR1 is SEHNR and CDR2 is FQNEAQ (reference sequence).

The rearrangement joins TRBV28 to TRBJ1-1; no definite D call. This CDR3 is built from 16 residues. Germline-derived CDR1 and CDR2 are MDHEN and SYDVKM. V was clipped by 4 bases and J by 4 bases, with 19 bases between them. CDR3 in amino acids: CASSSPLGPLTTEAFF. The CDR3 DNA reads TGTGCCAGCAGTTCCCCACTTGGGCCCCTGACCACTGAAGCTTTCTTT.